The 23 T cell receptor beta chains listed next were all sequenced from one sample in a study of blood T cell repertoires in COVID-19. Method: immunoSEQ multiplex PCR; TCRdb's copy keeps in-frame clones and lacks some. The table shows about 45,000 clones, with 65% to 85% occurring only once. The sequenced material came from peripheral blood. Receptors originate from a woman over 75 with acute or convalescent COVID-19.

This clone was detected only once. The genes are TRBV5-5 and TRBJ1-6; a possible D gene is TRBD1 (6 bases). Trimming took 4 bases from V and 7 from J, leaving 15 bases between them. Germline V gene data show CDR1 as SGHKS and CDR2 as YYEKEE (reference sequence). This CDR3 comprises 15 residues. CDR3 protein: CASSTRTAQNSPLHF. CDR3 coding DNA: TGTGCCAGCAGCACCAGGACAGCCCAAAATTCACCCCTCCACTTT.

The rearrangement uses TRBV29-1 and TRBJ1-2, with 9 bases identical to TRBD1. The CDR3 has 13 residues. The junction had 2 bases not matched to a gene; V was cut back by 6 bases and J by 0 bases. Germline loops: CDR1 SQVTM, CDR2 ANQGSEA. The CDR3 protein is CSVGTGTNYGYTF. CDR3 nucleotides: TGCAGCGTGGGGACAGGGACTAACTATGGCTACACCTTC.

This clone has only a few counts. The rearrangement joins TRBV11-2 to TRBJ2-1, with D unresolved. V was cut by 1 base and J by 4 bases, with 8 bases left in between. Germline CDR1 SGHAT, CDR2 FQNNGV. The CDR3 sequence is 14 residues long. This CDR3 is CASSLGAIYNEQFF. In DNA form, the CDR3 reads TGTGCCAGCAGCTTAGGGGCTATTTACAATGAGCAGTTCTTC.

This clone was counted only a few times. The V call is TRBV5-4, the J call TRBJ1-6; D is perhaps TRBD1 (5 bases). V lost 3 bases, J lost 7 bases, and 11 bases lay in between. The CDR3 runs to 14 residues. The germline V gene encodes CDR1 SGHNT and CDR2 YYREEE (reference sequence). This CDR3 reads CASSYGHSNSPLHF. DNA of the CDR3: TGTGCCAGCAGCTATGGACACTCCAATTCACCCCTCCACTTT.

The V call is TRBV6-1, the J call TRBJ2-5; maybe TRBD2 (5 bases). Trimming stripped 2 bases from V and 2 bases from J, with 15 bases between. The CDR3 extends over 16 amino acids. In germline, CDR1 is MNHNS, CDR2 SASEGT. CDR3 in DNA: TGTGCCAGCAGTGAACTGGTTGGAGGACCACAAGAGACCCAGTACTTC. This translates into CASSELVGGPQETQYF.

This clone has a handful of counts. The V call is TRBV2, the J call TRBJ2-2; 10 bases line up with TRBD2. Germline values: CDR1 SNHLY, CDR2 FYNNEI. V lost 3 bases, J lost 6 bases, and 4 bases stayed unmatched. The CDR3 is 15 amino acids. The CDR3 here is CASSELAGGAGELFF. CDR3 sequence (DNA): TGTGCCAGCAGTGAGTTAGCGGGGGGTGCCGGGGAGCTGTTTTTT.

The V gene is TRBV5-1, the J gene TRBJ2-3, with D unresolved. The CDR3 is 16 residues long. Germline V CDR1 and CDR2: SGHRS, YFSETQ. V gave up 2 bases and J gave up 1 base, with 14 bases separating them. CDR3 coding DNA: TGCGCCAGCAGCTTTAACCAAGCCCGGGGCACAGATACGCAGTATTTT. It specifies CASSFNQARGTDTQYF.

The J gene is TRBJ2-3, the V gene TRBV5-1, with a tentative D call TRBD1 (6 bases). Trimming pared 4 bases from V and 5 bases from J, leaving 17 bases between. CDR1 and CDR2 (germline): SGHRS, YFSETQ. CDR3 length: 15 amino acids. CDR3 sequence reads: CASSNLGAGVDTQYF. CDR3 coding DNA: TGCGCCAGCAGCAACCTTGGGGCAGGGGTAGATACGCAGTATTTT.

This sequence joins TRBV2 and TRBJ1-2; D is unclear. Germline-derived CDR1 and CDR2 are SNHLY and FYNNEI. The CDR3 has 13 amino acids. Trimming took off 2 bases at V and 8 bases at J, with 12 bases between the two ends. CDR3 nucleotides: TGTGCCAGCAGTGAATCAACCGGGGAAGGCTACACCTTC. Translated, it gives CASSESTGEGYTF.

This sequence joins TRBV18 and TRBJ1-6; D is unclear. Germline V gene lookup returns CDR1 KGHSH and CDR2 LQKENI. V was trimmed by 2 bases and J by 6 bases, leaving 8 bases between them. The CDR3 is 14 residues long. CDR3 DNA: TGTGCCAGCTCACCAGAGACAATTAATTCACCCCTCCACTTT. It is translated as CASSPETINSPLHF.

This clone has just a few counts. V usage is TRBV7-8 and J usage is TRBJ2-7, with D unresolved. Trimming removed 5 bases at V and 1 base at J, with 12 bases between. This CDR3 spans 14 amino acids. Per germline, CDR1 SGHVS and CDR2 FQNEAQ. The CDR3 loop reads CASSTDGLSYEQYF. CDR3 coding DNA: TGTGCCAGCAGCACCGATGGGCTTTCCTACGAGCAGTACTTC.

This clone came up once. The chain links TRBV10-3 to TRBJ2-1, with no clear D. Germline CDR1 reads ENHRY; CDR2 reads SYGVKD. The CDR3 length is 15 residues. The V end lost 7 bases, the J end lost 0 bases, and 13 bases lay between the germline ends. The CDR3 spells CAIKPTTSSYNEQFF. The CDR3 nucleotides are TGTGCCATCAAACCGACAACCAGCTCCTACAATGAGCAGTTCTTC.

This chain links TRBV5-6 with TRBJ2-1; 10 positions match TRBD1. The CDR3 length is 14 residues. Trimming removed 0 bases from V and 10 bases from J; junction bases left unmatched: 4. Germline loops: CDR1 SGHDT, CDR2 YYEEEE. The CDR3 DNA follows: TGTGCCAGCAGCTTGGGGGACAGGGGCGGCGAGCAGTTCTTC. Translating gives CASSLGDRGGEQFF.

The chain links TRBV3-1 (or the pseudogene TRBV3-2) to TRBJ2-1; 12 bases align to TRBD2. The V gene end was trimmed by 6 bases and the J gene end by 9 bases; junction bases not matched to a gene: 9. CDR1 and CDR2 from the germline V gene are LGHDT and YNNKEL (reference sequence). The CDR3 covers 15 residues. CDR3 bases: TGTGCCAGCAGTCCCTCTAGCGGGGGGGCATTTGAGCAGTTCTTC. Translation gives CASSPSSGGAFEQFF.

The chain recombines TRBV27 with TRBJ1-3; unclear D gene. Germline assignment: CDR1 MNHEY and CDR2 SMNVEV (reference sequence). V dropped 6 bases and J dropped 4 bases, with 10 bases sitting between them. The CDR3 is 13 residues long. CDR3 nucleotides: TGTGCCAGCAGCATACATAGCGGAAACACCATATATTTT. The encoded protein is CASSIHSGNTIYF.

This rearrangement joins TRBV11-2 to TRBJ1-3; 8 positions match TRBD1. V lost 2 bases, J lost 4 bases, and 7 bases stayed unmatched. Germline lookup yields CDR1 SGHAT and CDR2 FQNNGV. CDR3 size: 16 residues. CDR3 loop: CASSLTQGARGNTIYF. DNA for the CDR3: TGTGCCAGCAGCTTAACTCAGGGGGCGCGAGGAAACACCATATATTTT.

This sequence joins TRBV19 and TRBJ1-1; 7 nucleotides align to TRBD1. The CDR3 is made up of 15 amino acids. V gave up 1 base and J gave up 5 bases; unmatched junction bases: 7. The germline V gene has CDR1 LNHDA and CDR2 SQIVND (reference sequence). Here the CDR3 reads CASSIAAGGLTEAFF. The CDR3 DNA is TGTGCCAGTAGTATAGCGGCAGGGGGGTTAACTGAAGCTTTCTTT.

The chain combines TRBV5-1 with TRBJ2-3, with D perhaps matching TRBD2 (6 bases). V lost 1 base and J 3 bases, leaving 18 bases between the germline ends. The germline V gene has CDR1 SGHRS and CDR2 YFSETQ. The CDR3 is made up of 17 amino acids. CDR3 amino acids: CASSLFGGTRRTDTQYF. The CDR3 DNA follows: TGCGCCAGCAGCTTGTTCGGCGGGACCAGGCGGACAGATACGCAGTATTTT.

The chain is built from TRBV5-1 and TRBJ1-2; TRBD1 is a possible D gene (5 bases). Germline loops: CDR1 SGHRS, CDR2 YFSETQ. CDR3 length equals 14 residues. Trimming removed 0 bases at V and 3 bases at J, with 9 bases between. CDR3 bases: TGCGCCAGCAGCTTGGTGGACAACGACTATGGCTACACCTTC. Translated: CASSLVDNDYGYTF.

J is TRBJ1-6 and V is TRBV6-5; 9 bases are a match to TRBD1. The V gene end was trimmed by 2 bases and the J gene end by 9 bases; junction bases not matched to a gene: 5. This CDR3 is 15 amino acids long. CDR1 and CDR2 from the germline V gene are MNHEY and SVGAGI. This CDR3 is CASSYTRDRVSPLHF. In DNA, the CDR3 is TGTGCCAGCAGTTACACCCGGGACAGGGTTTCACCCCTCCACTTT.

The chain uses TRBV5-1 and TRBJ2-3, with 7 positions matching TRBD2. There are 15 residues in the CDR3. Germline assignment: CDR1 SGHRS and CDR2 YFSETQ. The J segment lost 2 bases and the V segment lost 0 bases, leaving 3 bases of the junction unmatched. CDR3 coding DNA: TGCGCCAGCAGCTTGGAGAGCGGGGACACAGATACGCAGTATTTT. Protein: CASSLESGDTDTQYF.

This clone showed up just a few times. CDR3 nucleotides: TGTGCCATCGGGGGACAGGGGAATCAGCCCCAGCATTTT. Its translation: CAIGGQGNQPQHF. The genes are TRBV10-3 and TRBJ1-5; 10 bases align to TRBD1. The germline CDR1 and CDR2 sequences are ENHRY and SYGVKD. The CDR3 is 13 residues long. The junction had 2 bases not matched to a gene; V was cut back by 8 bases and J by 4 bases.

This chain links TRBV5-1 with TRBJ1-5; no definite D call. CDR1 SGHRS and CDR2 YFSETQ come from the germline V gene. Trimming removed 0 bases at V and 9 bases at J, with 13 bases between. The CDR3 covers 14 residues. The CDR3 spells CASSLDPGSGPQHF. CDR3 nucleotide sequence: TGCGCCAGCAGCTTGGACCCAGGTTCCGGGCCCCAGCATTTT. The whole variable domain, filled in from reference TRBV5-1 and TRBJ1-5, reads KAGVTQTPRYLIKTRGQQVTLSCSPISGHRSVSWYQQTPGQGLQFLFEYFSETQRNKGNFPGRFSGRQFSNSRSEMNVSTLELGDSALYLCASSLDPGSGPQHFGDGTRLSIL.